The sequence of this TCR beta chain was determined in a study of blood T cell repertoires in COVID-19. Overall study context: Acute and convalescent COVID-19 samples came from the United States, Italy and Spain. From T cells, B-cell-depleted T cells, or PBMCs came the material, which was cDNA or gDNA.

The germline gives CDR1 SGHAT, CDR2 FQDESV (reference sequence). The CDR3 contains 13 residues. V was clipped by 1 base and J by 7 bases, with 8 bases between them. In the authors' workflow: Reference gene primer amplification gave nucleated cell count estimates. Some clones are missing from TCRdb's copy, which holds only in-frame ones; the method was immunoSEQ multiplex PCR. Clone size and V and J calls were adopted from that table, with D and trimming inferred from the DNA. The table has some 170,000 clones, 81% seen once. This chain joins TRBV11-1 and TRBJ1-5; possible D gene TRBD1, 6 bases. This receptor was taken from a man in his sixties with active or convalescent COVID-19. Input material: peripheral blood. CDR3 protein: CASSLGDKQPQHF. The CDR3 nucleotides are TGTGCCAGCAGCTTAGGGGACAAGCAGCCCCAGCATTTT.